This T cell receptor beta chain originates from a study of T cells after yellow fever vaccination. Overall study findings and caveats: In post-booster samples, most primary-vaccination clones reappeared (approximately 96% CD4, around 87% CD8). Relatively few clonotypes were ones that appeared in both CD4 and CD8 compartments.

This clonotype was seen only a few times. Its antigen is undetermined. After removal of 0 bases from V and 2 bases from J, the junction contained 8 bases not matched to a gene. Germline V lookup: CDR1 DFQATT, CDR2 SNEGSKA (reference sequence). The CDR3 sequence is 16 residues long. TCRdb reprocessed the 5' RACE reads via MiXCR and lists one record per CDR3 protein. Of approximately 340,000 distinct CDR3 sequences in the sample, roughly 9.4% were seen once. This clonotype originated in a man in his late teens or twenties who received the YFV17D yellow fever vaccine. The specimen was PBMCs, collected on the day of the first yellow fever vaccination. The chain joins TRBV20-1 to TRBJ2-7; the match to TRBD2 covers 9 bases. As DNA, the CDR3 is TGCAGTGCTAGAGATTTAGTCAGCGGGGGGACCTACGAGCAGTACTTC. It codes for CSARDLVSGGTYEQYF.